This T cell receptor (beta chain) was profiled in a study of shared clonotypes between healthy human individuals. Germline assignment: CDR1 ENHRY and CDR2 SYGVKD. V was pared by 7 bases and J by 6 bases, with 6 bases of the junction left unmatched. This CDR3 has 15 amino acids. Sequenced by immunoSEQ multiplex PCR; TCRdb stores in-frame clones only, minus some. The sample carries nearly 1 million clones, about three quarters recorded once. This receptor was identified in a young man in good health. V is TRBV10-3 and J is TRBJ2-2; 12 positions agree with TRBD2. Sequencing was performed on memory CD4+ T cells sorted from blood. Subset defined: CD45RA-negative fraction. CDR3 sequence: CAINPSGRASGELFF. The CDR3 DNA sequence: TGTGCCATCAACCCTAGCGGGAGGGCCTCCGGGGAGCTGTTTTTT.